These 26 T cell receptor beta chains originate from one sample sequenced in a study of blood T cell repertoires in COVID-19. Repertoires were generated with immunoSEQ multiplex PCR, while TCRdb's copy carries only in-frame clones and drops some. The sample contains around 430,000 clones, approximately 88% of which appear only once. The sequenced sample consisted of peripheral blood. Source of these receptors: a woman between 50 and 59 years old with COVID-19, enrolled during active disease.

The chain joins TRBV19 to TRBJ2-7; no firm D call. Deletions cut 6 bases from V and 0 bases from J, with 15 bases between. Germline V gives CDR1 LNHDA, CDR2 SQIVND (reference sequence). The CDR3 extends over 15 amino acids. CDR3 coding DNA: TGTGCCAGTAGCCCTCGGGTAAGGAGCTCCTACGAGCAGTACTTC. Translating gives CASSPRVRSSYEQYF. The full variable domain, with the rest looked up from reference TRBV19 and TRBJ2-7, is DGGITQSPKYLFRKEGQNVTLSCEQNLNHDAMYWYRQDPGQGLRLIYYSQIVNDFQKGDIAEGYSVSREKKESFPLTVTSAQKNPTAFYLCASSPRVRSSYEQYFGPGTRLTVT.

J is TRBJ2-1 and V is TRBV11-3, with D perhaps matching TRBD2 (7 bases). Germline loops: CDR1 SGHNT, CDR2 YENEEA. The CDR3 sequence is 15 residues long. V lost 4 bases, J lost 2 bases, and 12 bases lay in between. The CDR3 loop is CASSSRGGAYNEQFF. For the CDR3, the DNA is TGTGCCAGCAGCTCTAGGGGGGGAGCCTACAATGAGCAGTTCTTC.

The chain carries TRBV24-1 and TRBJ1-2, with TRBD1 as a possible D gene (6 bases). Germline CDR1 and CDR2: KGHDR and SFDVKD. Trimming removed 3 bases at V and 7 bases at J, with 11 bases between. The CDR3 sequence is 13 residues long. CDR3 bases: TGTGCCACCAGTGATCTACCCAGGGGTGGCTACACCTTC. It encodes CATSDLPRGGYTF.

This chain uses TRBV9 with TRBJ1-3; D not certain. V was shortened by 4 bases and J by 0 bases, with 11 bases between the two germline ends. Germline assignment: CDR1 SGDLS and CDR2 YYNGEE. The CDR3 contains 15 residues. For the CDR3, the DNA is TGTGCCAGCAGCCGGGAGGGCGACTCTGGAAACACCATATATTTT. The encoded protein is CASSREGDSGNTIYF.

This clone showed up just a few times. The V and J genes are TRBV5-4 and TRBJ1-1; 8 bases match TRBD1. Germline-derived CDR1 and CDR2 are SGHNT and YYREEE (reference sequence). This CDR3 comprises 13 residues. Trimming at V came to 5 bases and at J to 4 bases, leaving 4 bases not matched to a gene. The CDR3 DNA follows: TGTGCCAGCAGAAGACAGGGGAGCACTGAAGCTTTCTTT. It specifies CASRRQGSTEAFF. Complete variable domain (other parts from reference TRBV5-4 and TRBJ1-1): ETGVTQSPTHLIKTRGQQVTLRCSSQSGHNTVSWYQQALGQGPQFIFQYYREEENGRGNFPPRFSGLQFPNYSSELNVNALELDDSALYLCASRRQGSTEAFFGQGTRLTVV.

This clone is a singleton in its sample. The V call is TRBV7-9, the J call TRBJ1-6, with unresolved D. The CDR3 runs to 15 residues. Trimming left V 1 base short and J 0 bases short, with 4 bases between. CDR1 SEHNR and CDR2 FQNEAQ come from the germline V gene (reference sequence). For the CDR3, the DNA is TGTGCCAGCAGCTTAGATTACTCCTATAATTCACCCCTCCACTTT. It codes for CASSLDYSYNSPLHF.

As regards this clone: The same CDR3 also results from other DNA sequences found in this sample. The J gene is TRBJ2-5, the V gene TRBV9, with D possibly TRBD2 on 5 matching bases. The CDR3 covers 14 residues. Germline loops: CDR1 SGDLS, CDR2 YYNGEE. Trimming took off 0 bases at V and 1 base at J, with 7 bases between the two ends. The CDR3: CASSVGGPQETQYF. The CDR3 DNA reads as TGTGCCAGCAGCGTAGGCGGGCCCCAAGAGACCCAGTACTTC.

The chain joins TRBV5-8 to TRBJ1-5, with 7 positions matching TRBD1. From germline, CDR1 is SGHTS and CDR2 YDEGEE. The junction had 7 bases not matched to a gene; V was cut back by 4 bases and J by 0 bases. There are 16 residues in the CDR3. CDR3 sequence reads: CASSTYRGYSNQPQHF. Written as DNA, the CDR3 is TGTGCCAGCAGCACCTACAGGGGCTATAGCAATCAGCCCCAGCATTTT.

J is TRBJ2-3 and V is TRBV10-3, with 9 bases fitting TRBD2. Germline CDR1 reads ENHRY; CDR2 reads SYGVKD. The CDR3 contains 17 residues. Trimming cost V 0 bases and J 0 bases; bases outside gene matches: 4. The CDR3 is CAISESSSGASTDTQYF. In nucleotides, the CDR3 is TGTGCCATCAGTGAGTCGTCTAGCGGGGCTAGCACAGATACGCAGTATTTT.

This clone occurred a few times. The chain combines TRBV28 with TRBJ2-1; tentatively, D is TRBD1 (6 bases). Germline loops: CDR1 MDHEN, CDR2 SYDVKM. The CDR3 loop spans 15 amino acids. Trimming pared 6 bases from V and 0 bases from J, leaving 12 bases between. CDR3 nucleotides: TGTGCCAGCAGCCGGACAGCGGACTCCTACAATGAGCAGTTCTTC. Protein product: CASSRTADSYNEQFF.

The chain is built from TRBV20-1 and TRBJ2-7; the D gene is possibly TRBD1 (5 bases). CDR1 is DFQATT and CDR2 is SNEGSKA in the germline V gene (reference sequence). Trimming left V 3 bases short and J 2 bases short, with 11 bases between. CDR3 size: 13 residues. The CDR3 is CSASGAPTYEQYF. CDR3 nucleotide sequence: TGCAGTGCTAGTGGGGCCCCCACCTACGAGCAGTACTTC.

The sample holds one count of this clone. The V call is TRBV10-1, the J call TRBJ1-4; maybe TRBD1 (6 bases). The CDR3 contains 13 residues. Germline values: CDR1 WNHNN, CDR2 SYGVQD (reference sequence). Trimming stripped 6 bases from V and 8 bases from J, with 13 bases between. The CDR3 DNA follows: TGCGCCAGCAGCACAGGGATGGGCGAAAAACTGTTTTTT. It encodes CASSTGMGEKLFF.

J is TRBJ1-1 and V is TRBV4-2, with 7 bases fitting TRBD1. There are 17 residues in the CDR3. Germline V gene data show CDR1 as LGHNA and CDR2 as YNFKEQ. V shed 4 bases, J shed 0 bases, and the junction held 11 bases outside the gene matches. This CDR3 reads CASSPAGGGDMNTEAFF. For the CDR3, the DNA is TGTGCCAGCAGCCCGGCAGGGGGAGGAGACATGAACACTGAAGCTTTCTTT.

This chain links TRBV29-1 with TRBJ2-7, with 11 bases matching TRBD2. This CDR3 spans 14 amino acids. V shed 5 bases, J shed 7 bases, and the junction held 10 bases outside the gene matches. Per the germline V gene, CDR1 is SQVTM and CDR2 is ANQGSEA. The CDR3 sequence: CSVTSGGSIEEQYF. The CDR3 DNA is TGCAGCGTTACTAGCGGGGGATCGATTGAAGAGCAGTACTTC.

This sequence joins TRBV27 and TRBJ1-2; 7 bases align to TRBD1. The germline V gene has CDR1 MNHEY and CDR2 SMNVEV (reference sequence). Trimming at V came to 10 bases and at J to 7 bases, leaving 18 bases not matched to a gene. The CDR3 has 15 amino acids. CDR3 DNA sequence: TGTGCCACCCTCGGGGACAGTAGTTTCTTACGTGGCTACACCTTC. Translation gives CATLGDSSFLRGYTF.

V is TRBV6-1 and J is TRBJ1-6; weak D call: TRBD1 (6 bases). The CDR3 runs 18 residues. V was pared by 0 bases and J by 5 bases, with 17 bases between. CDR1 is MNHNS, CDR2 SASEGT, per germline. The chain's CDR3 is CASSEAGGGNYHNSPLHF. CDR3 sequence (DNA): TGTGCCAGCAGTGAAGCGGGAGGGGGGAACTACCATAATTCACCCCTCCACTTT.

This clone was detected a few times. The chain couples TRBV28 to TRBJ1-6; tentatively, D is TRBD1 (6 bases). The germline gives CDR1 MDHEN, CDR2 SYDVKM. CDR3 size: 15 residues. V lost 2 bases and J 5 bases, leaving 10 bases between the germline ends. The CDR3: CASSLPAGDNSPLHF. CDR3 bases: TGTGCCAGCAGTTTACCGGCAGGGGATAATTCACCCCTCCACTTT.

This clone was found a few times. The V call is TRBV6-5, the J call TRBJ1-1; possible D gene TRBD1, 5 bases. The CDR3 contains 14 residues. V lost 2 bases and J lost 5, with 12 bases in between. Germline CDR1 and CDR2: MNHEY and SVGAGI. Written as DNA, the CDR3 is TGTGCCAGCAGTTACCAGGGATTCGGAACTGAAGCTTTCTTT. Protein sequence: CASSYQGFGTEAFF.

The chain joins TRBV11-1 to TRBJ1-1; tentatively, D is TRBD1 (5 bases). Trimming cost V 3 bases and J 2 bases, with 10 bases left between them. The CDR3 covers 14 residues. CDR1 and CDR2 from the germline V gene are SGHAT and FQDESV (reference sequence). The CDR3 coding sequence is TGTGCCAGCAGCTTGGGGGGGTTCAACACTGAAGCTTTCTTT. Encoded protein: CASSLGGFNTEAFF.

J is TRBJ2-2 and V is TRBV4-1; 8 bases map to TRBD1. V lost 6 bases, J lost 6 bases, and 9 bases stayed unmatched. Germline CDR1 is MGHRA and CDR2 is YSYEKL. This CDR3 has 15 amino acids. The CDR3: CASRRGQGMAGELFF. Written as DNA, the CDR3 is TGCGCCAGCAGGCGCGGACAGGGAATGGCCGGGGAGCTGTTTTTT.

The chain links TRBV18 to TRBJ2-7; TRBD1 matches at 10 bases. CDR1 is KGHSH, CDR2 LQKENI, per germline. The V and J ends lost 4 bases and 3 bases, in that order; junction bases with no gene match: 6. The length of the CDR3 is 15 residues. The CDR3 here is CASSLSGQGSYEQYF. The CDR3 bases are TGTGCCAGCTCACTATCGGGACAGGGGAGCTACGAGCAGTACTTC.

The chain has TRBV11-2 and TRBJ1-1; TRBD1 agrees at 8 bases. Per the germline V gene, CDR1 is SGHAT and CDR2 is FQNNGV. The CDR3 extends over 16 amino acids. The ends lost 4 bases at V and 0 bases at J; junction bases unmatched: 7. The CDR3 reads CASSSVRQGMNTEAFF. CDR3 coding DNA: TGTGCCAGCAGCTCCGTCCGACAGGGGATGAACACTGAAGCTTTCTTT.

This clone was detected a few times. In DNA form, the CDR3 reads TGTGCCAGCAGCTTAAAGCTTGCAGGGGGCTCACCCCTCCACTTT. Translation gives CASSLKLAGGSPLHF. The chain is built from TRBV7-2 and TRBJ1-6; TRBD1 matches at 8 bases. This CDR3 comprises 15 residues. The J segment lost 10 bases and the V segment lost 2 bases, leaving 7 bases of the junction unmatched. CDR1 is SGHTA and CDR2 is FQGNSA in the germline V gene.

The chain combines TRBV23-1 with TRBJ2-3; 7 nucleotides agree with TRBD1. TRBV23-1 is an ORF, and what it does is uncertain. V dropped 3 bases and J dropped 2; count of bases not matched to a gene: 11. The CDR3 is 17 amino acids. The CDR3, as DNA: TGCGCCAGCAGTCATAGACAGGGAGACCCTTTCACAGATACGCAGTATTTT. Translated: CASSHRQGDPFTDTQYF.

The J gene is TRBJ1-1, the V gene TRBV7-3; tentative D call: TRBD1 (5 bases). V lost 5 bases and J lost 2, with 9 bases in between. This CDR3 is built from 13 residues. Germline assignment: CDR1 SGHTA and CDR2 FQGTGA. As DNA, the CDR3 is TGTGCCAGCAGCGCGACAGTCAACACTGAAGCTTTCTTT. It encodes CASSATVNTEAFF.

The V and J genes are TRBV15 and TRBJ2-2, with unresolved D. From germline, CDR1 is LNHNV and CDR2 YYDKDF (reference sequence). CDR3 length: 15 amino acids. The V gene lost 6 bases and the J gene lost 1 base, with 12 bases spanning the gap. The CDR3 reads CATSKEYRNTGELFF. CDR3 nucleotide sequence: TGTGCCACCAGTAAGGAGTACCGGAACACCGGGGAGCTGTTTTTT. The complete variable domain, with remaining parts taken from reference TRBV15 and TRBJ2-2, reads DAMVIQNPRYQVTQFGKPVTLSCSQTLNHNVMYWYQQKSSQAPKLLFHYYDKDFNNEADTPDNFQSRRPNTSFCFLDIRSPGLGDTAMYLCATSKEYRNTGELFFGEGSRLTVL.